This passage covers 20 T cell receptor beta chains from one sample sequenced in a study of blood T cell repertoires in COVID-19. Generated by immunoSEQ multiplex PCR, the TCRdb table keeps only in-frame clones and is missing some. Here the sample spans over 85,000 clones, approximately 90% being singletons. The sample was peripheral blood. These receptors were obtained from a man in his sixties or seventies with acute or convalescent COVID-19.

In DNA, the CDR3 is TGCGCCAGCAACGAAAGGTTGGAGTACACTGAAGCTTTCTTT. It codes for CASNERLEYTEAFF. The chain links TRBV10-2 to TRBJ1-1, with D unclear. CDR3 size: 14 residues. V shed 7 bases and J shed 3 bases, with 15 bases lying between them. Germline V lookup: CDR1 WSHSY, CDR2 SAAADI.

J is TRBJ2-1 and V is TRBV11-2, with TRBD2 matching over 11 bases. This CDR3 has 18 amino acids. The germline V gene has CDR1 SGHAT and CDR2 FQNNGV. Trimming removed 9 bases from V and 4 bases from J; junction bases left unmatched: 17. The CDR3, as DNA: TGTGCCAGTCCTCGCGAGAAGTTGACTAGCGGGATATACAATGAGCAGTTCTTC. Protein: CASPREKLTSGIYNEQFF.

This chain joins TRBV4-1 and TRBJ1-1; D is uncertain. Looked up from germline, CDR1 is MGHRA and CDR2 is YSYEKL. The CDR3 runs to 13 residues. Trimming took off 1 base at V and 7 bases at J, with 10 bases between the two ends. The CDR3 protein is CASSQGQFFEAFF. The CDR3 DNA reads TGCGCCAGCAGCCAAGGGCAGTTTTTTGAAGCTTTCTTT.

This chain links TRBV7-2 with TRBJ1-2, with unresolved D. This CDR3 spans 14 amino acids. V was trimmed by 4 bases and J by 3 bases, leaving 12 bases between them. Per germline, CDR1 SGHTA and CDR2 FQGNSA. CDR3 bases: TGTGCCAGCAGCTCCCCTGGGAGGGACTATGGCTACACCTTC. It codes for CASSSPGRDYGYTF.

This chain joins TRBV5-1 and TRBJ2-1; 10 nucleotides align to TRBD2. J gave up 5 bases and V 2 bases, and 7 bases lay outside the gene matches. The CDR3 runs 16 residues. Per germline, CDR1 SGHRS and CDR2 YFSETQ. The CDR3 loop is CASSLGGLAFHNEQFF. Here the CDR3 DNA reads TGCGCCAGCAGCTTAGGGGGACTAGCGTTCCACAATGAGCAGTTCTTC.

The chain has TRBV28 and TRBJ2-3; D is perhaps TRBD1 (7 bases). This CDR3 comprises 14 residues. CDR1 MDHEN and CDR2 SYDVKM come from the germline V gene. CDR3 residues: CAFGRGAGTDTQYF. In nucleotides, the CDR3 is TGTGCTTTCGGCAGGGGGGCAGGCACAGATACGCAGTATTTT.

The chain employs TRBV28 and TRBJ1-4; no definite D call. The length of the CDR3 is 15 residues. Trimming took 5 bases from V and 6 from J, leaving 16 bases between them. Looked up from germline, CDR1 is MDHEN and CDR2 is SYDVKM. CDR3 DNA sequence: TGTGCCAGCAGTGCCACAGATACGGAATATGAAAAACTGTTTTTT. Amino acid sequence: CASSATDTEYEKLFF.

The chain is built from TRBV18 and TRBJ1-1; TRBD1 matches at 7 bases. This CDR3 is built from 15 residues. After removal of 2 bases from V and 1 base from J, the junction contained 4 bases not matched to a gene. Per germline, CDR1 KGHSH and CDR2 LQKENI. CDR3 bases: TGTGCCAGCTCACCATTGCGACAGGGGAACACTGAAGCTTTCTTT. Translated: CASSPLRQGNTEAFF.

The rearrangement uses TRBV18 and TRBJ2-6; tentative D call: TRBD1 (5 bases). The CDR3 is 17 residues long. Germline V gene data show CDR1 as KGHSH and CDR2 as LQKENI. Trimming took off 0 bases at V and 4 bases at J, with 13 bases between the two ends. The CDR3 coding sequence is TGTGCCAGCTCACCACCTGACAGAAAAGCAGGGGCCAACGTCCTGACTTTC. The encoded protein is CASSPPDRKAGANVLTF.

J is TRBJ2-3 and V is TRBV2; TRBD2 matches at 12 bases. The V gene end was trimmed by 6 bases and the J gene end by 7 bases; junction bases not matched to a gene: 5. This CDR3 has 14 amino acids. Germline CDR1 reads SNHLY; CDR2 reads FYNNEI. The CDR3 protein is CASRELAGGHTQYF. The CDR3 nucleotides are TGTGCCAGCAGAGAACTAGCGGGGGGACATACGCAGTATTTT.

The chain is built from TRBV27 and TRBJ2-7; 10 bases are shared with TRBD1. The germline CDR1 and CDR2 sequences are MNHEY and SMNVEV (reference sequence). J lost 3 bases, V lost 6 bases, and 8 bases had no gene match. The CDR3 is made up of 15 amino acids. CDR3 loop: CASRRRGQGSYEQYV. The CDR3, as DNA: TGTGCCAGCAGACGAAGGGGACAGGGGAGCTACGAGCAGTACGTC.

The V gene is TRBV27, the J gene TRBJ2-3; 8 nucleotides match TRBD2. The CDR3 length is 15 residues. V lost 3 bases and J lost 4; bases outside the gene matches: 6. Looked up from germline, CDR1 is MNHEY and CDR2 is SMNVEV (reference sequence). The CDR3 sequence is CASSFQRGNADTQYF. DNA of the CDR3: TGTGCCAGCAGTTTCCAGCGGGGGAATGCAGATACGCAGTATTTT.

The chain carries TRBV15 and TRBJ2-7; TRBD1 matches 7 bases. After removal of 1 base from V and 3 bases from J, the junction contained 9 bases not matched to a gene. The CDR3 has 16 residues. CDR1 LNHNV and CDR2 YYDKDF come from the germline V gene (reference sequence). The CDR3 protein is CATSRGTMGQRYEQYF. The CDR3 nucleotides read TGTGCCACCAGCAGAGGGACAATGGGACAGCGCTACGAGCAGTACTTC.

The chain carries TRBV18 and TRBJ2-7; 8 bases line up with TRBD2. This CDR3 has 15 amino acids. Trimming cost V 3 bases and J 5 bases; bases outside gene matches: 9. CDR1 is KGHSH and CDR2 is LQKENI in the germline V gene. The CDR3 protein is CASSPSGGQGNEQYV. The CDR3 DNA reads as TGTGCCAGCTCACCGTCGGGGGGGCAGGGAAACGAGCAGTACGTC.

The rearrangement uses TRBV27 and TRBJ2-1; a weak D match, TRBD2 (5 bases). Trimming left V 6 bases short and J 2 bases short, with 11 bases between. Germline CDR1 reads MNHEY; CDR2 reads SMNVEV (reference sequence). The CDR3 extends over 14 amino acids. CDR3 sequence (DNA): TGTGCCAGCAGGCCGGGATACCCCTACAATGAGCAGTTCTTC. It translates to CASRPGYPYNEQFF.

The chain employs TRBV6-6 and TRBJ1-6, with TRBD1 matching 7 bases. The CDR3 is 14 residues long. In germline, CDR1 is MNHNY, CDR2 SVGAGI (reference sequence). Trimming took 9 bases from V and 10 from J; bases not matched to a gene: 12. CDR3 sequence: CASSDRADSSPLHF. Here the CDR3 DNA reads TGTGCCAGTTCCGACAGGGCAGATTCCTCACCCCTCCACTTT.

This chain links TRBV7-9 with TRBJ2-1, with D perhaps TRBD1 (6 bases). CDR1 is SEHNR, CDR2 FQNEAQ, per germline (reference sequence). CDR3 length: 15 residues. The ends were cut back, 4 bases at V and 6 bases at J, with 16 bases in the middle. The CDR3 sequence: CASSSTGFKVNEQFF. The CDR3 bases are TGTGCCAGCAGCTCCACAGGGTTCAAAGTCAATGAGCAGTTCTTC.

The chain has TRBV18 and TRBJ1-1; 10 nucleotides line up with TRBD1. CDR1 and CDR2 from the germline V gene are KGHSH and LQKENI. V gave up 2 bases and J gave up 4 bases; unmatched junction bases: 10. The CDR3 loop spans 17 amino acids. The CDR3 sequence is CASSPGQGVSGGTEAFF. DNA of the CDR3: TGTGCCAGCTCACCAGGACAGGGGGTCTCCGGGGGCACTGAAGCTTTCTTT. Full variable domain (outside the CDR3, taken from reference TRBV18 and TRBJ1-1): NAGVMQNPRHLVRRRGQEARLRCSPMKGHSHVYWYRQLPEEGLKFMVYLQKENIIDESGMPKERFSAEFPKEGPSILRIQQVVRGDSAAYFCASSPGQGVSGGTEAFFGQGTRLTVV.

The J gene is TRBJ1-4, the V gene TRBV11-2, with D perhaps TRBD1 (5 bases). The CDR3 loop spans 14 amino acids. V was pared by 3 bases and J by 4 bases, with 9 bases between. Germline lookup yields CDR1 SGHAT and CDR2 FQNNGV. CDR3 in amino acids: CASSFDSFNEKLFF. The CDR3 coding sequence is TGTGCCAGCAGCTTCGACAGTTTTAATGAAAAACTGTTTTTT.

The CDR3: CASSPGGGVLNIQYF. DNA for the CDR3: TGTGCCAGCAGTCCCGGGGGGGGCGTTTTGAACATTCAGTACTTC. The chain couples TRBV28 to TRBJ2-4; 8 bases fit TRBD2. The CDR3 is 15 amino acids. Germline V CDR1 and CDR2: MDHEN, SYDVKM. Trimming took 5 bases from V and 7 from J; bases not matched to a gene: 10.